Below, one T cell receptor beta chain is given with its context. Its antigen is unknown. No per-base quality is available; no much larger clone lies one base away. Library preparation used the immunoSEQ multiplex PCR assay. The multiplex PCR relied on a mix of 60 forward primers for TCR Vbeta segments and 13 reverse primers for TCR Jbeta segments. Amplification of the CDR3 region of rearranged TCR beta genes was performed with a multiplex PCR assay on genomic DNA. On the Illumina HiSeq System, the amplified TCR beta libraries were sequenced as 87-base-pair reads. Processing in the source paper ran as follows. A later analysis tallied 75 million to 95 million unique TCR beta chains across the 700 or so repertoires, and some 10 million of those chains were shared by two or more donors. Raw reads were error-corrected and collapsed into unique sequences with a nearest-neighbor algorithm that merged closely related sequences to remove PCR and sequencing errors. CDR3 sequences were aligned to IMGT reference sequences to assign V, D and J gene segments. Each retained sequence needed at least a six-nucleotide match to both a V gene segment and a J gene segment. Rearrangements were classified as productive when the CDR3 lacked stop codons and remained in frame with V and J, and all other rearrangements were classified as non-productive. Following IMGT convention, CDR3 was defined as the stretch from the second conserved V-encoded cysteine to the conserved J-encoded phenylalanine. In an earlier analysis of more than 550 of the donors, sequences lacking an unambiguous match to a single V gene segment were excluded. An earlier analysis of a few hundred of the donors classified V segments as functional when productive rearrangements were above 56.7% and as segregating when the standard deviation between donors was above 5%. A statistical classification framework was built to diagnose cytomegalovirus status from the catalog of TCR beta chain sequences. In a later analysis, TCR nucleotide sequences were compared against IMGT/GENE-DB human TR gene sequences so that V and J genes could be assigned. A later analysis assigned CDR3 sequences and most-parsimonious VDJ recombination scenarios with the TCRdist pipeline. A later analysis defined each TCR beta chain by its CDR3 amino acid sequence plus V-gene family, and excluded reads lacking a unique V-gene family. To address suspected cross-contamination and a sequencing artifact, a later analysis removed 550 to 750 highly shared, low-generation-probability nucleotide sequences. In a later analysis, a clonal expansion index for each public chain was calculated from normalized within-repertoire ranks of inferred template counts. In a later analysis, generation probabilities were computed using a VDJ recombination model fitted to out-of-frame rearrangements, and the results were checked against IGoR. In a later analysis, hypergeometric tests were used to score TCR-TCR, TCR-HLA and TCR-CMV co-occurrence, with a repertoire-size bias correction applied to TCR pairs. To estimate false discovery rates, a later analysis permuted the HLA or CMV assignments 20 times. In a later analysis, co-occurring TCRs were grouped using DBSCAN, with TCRdist sequence similarity added in when clustering inside HLA-allele-positive subsets. Repertoires with fewer than 30,000 or more than 120,000 public chains were left out of co-occurrence clustering, as were five repertoires with anomalous nucleotide sharing. Imported from immuneACCESS, the table was reduced by TCRdb to in-frame sequences with V and J called. These copies leave out some clones; in studies compared against another copy, an unresolved V gene accounts for under half, and the cause of the remainder is not known. V and J calls and clone size are copied from that table; D and trimming were computed from the DNA. The sample records fewer than 200,000 clones, roughly four fifths of which are singletons. Of the sample, about 1.7% is held by the ten largest clones.

In total, over 600 healthy bone marrow donors made up the cohort. At the time of sampling, every cohort member was nominally healthy, though immune exposures that went unrecorded were likely present. The donor tested CMV seronegative and was one of the 352 seronegative cohort members. Every donor gave a peripheral blood sample, and the peripheral blood mononuclear cells from that sample were used for TCR beta sequencing. The Qiagen DNeasy Blood Extraction Kit was used to extract genomic DNA from the blood cell samples. The CDR3 has 14 amino acids, counting the end cysteine and phenylalanine. Left in the record is the CDR3 DNA by itself, 42 bases read in frame from the first base. V drops 2 bases and J drops 1 base, leaving 8 bases in between. The germline V gene sets CDR1 to SGHTA and CDR2 to FQGNSA. This entry belongs to a study of cytomegalovirus exposure and HLA in healthy donors (dated by TCRdb to 2015 to 2018). Regarding the complete study: In an earlier analysis of 550 to 750 of the donors, roughly 300 Gb of sequence data and 117 million unique TCR beta sequences from about 179 million T cells were reported. An early release covering roughly 600 HLA-typed donors comprised 250 to 350 gigabases of sequencing data and around 85 million unique TCR sequences. Of the roughly 420 genotyped donors, 75% to 85% were placed in the genetic ancestry cluster associated with self-reported Caucasian donors. The study aimed to test whether cataloging public T cell receptors could reveal signatures of past pathogen exposure. The study profiled the T cell repertoires of around 700 subjects by immunosequencing and related them to cytomegalovirus serostatus. In addition to the first cohort of 500 to 850 subjects, a separate validation cohort of 100 to 150 different subjects was used. High-throughput TCR immunosequencing, statistical association of individual TCRs with disease status, and machine learning were combined to predict cytomegalovirus infection status. To study patterns of TCR occurrence, a later analysis re-analyzed previously published TCR beta repertoires from 650 to 750 donors and added high-resolution HLA genotyping. In the later analysis, no new phenotypic data were used to find candidate immune exposures; instead, reliance was placed on TCR beta sequences and their occurrence across donors. In an earlier analysis of 500 to 650 of the donors, high-throughput TCR beta sequencing was used to judge whether each TCR beta V gene segment behaved as functional or pseudogenic. Donor age, sex, ethnicity and CMV serostatus were collected together with the repertoire data. In a later genetic analysis, genome-wide SNP genotypes for about 65% of the roughly 670 donors were used, and that subset was treated as a discovery cohort. All discovery cohort repertoires had been generated on a single sequencing platform. Class I and class II HLA loci were covered by the typing at four-digit resolution. Typing coverage differed by locus: A, B, C, DRB1 and DQB1 were typed in about 620-630 donors, DQA1 in about 550, DPA1 in roughly 590, and DPB1 in about 450. Four to six DR-DQ haplotypes were handled as single units for association and clustering, since linkage in the cohort was strong. Across approximately 420 genotyped donors of the cohort, an average of approximately 240,000 unique TCR beta nucleotide sequences per donor were sequenced, and about a sixth of those sequences were non-productive. Points the paper makes about the study in general: The cohort was sequenced for TCR beta chains only, and without alpha or paired-chain data the features that could be detected were limited. Linkage disequilibrium might explain the correlated functional status among segregating V segments, but an unknown experimental factor could not be excluded. Cytomegalovirus status was reported to be diagnosed by the classifier with high specificity and sensitivity in both the original and validation cohorts. A total of 150 to 200 TCR beta chains were listed by the study as associated with cytomegalovirus. In a later analysis, around 17,000 TCR beta sequences were associated with specific HLA alleles at a false discovery rate of 0.05. In vitro tests confirmed that a few of the cytomegalovirus-associated TCR beta chains recognize cytomegalovirus antigens. Because HLA typing was unavailable for some donors at each locus, only the typed subset was used in association tests. The presence/absence analyses assumed that sequencing depth was roughly uniform across donors, and that assumption may not be true. In a later analysis, HLA-associated TCR beta chains showed more clonal expansion and lower generation probabilities than non-associated chains that were equally common. Most TCR sequences were observed very rarely across donors, whereas some public TCRs were present in many individuals. A later analysis reported that several top co-occurrence clusters appeared linked to parvovirus B19, influenza, CMV and Epstein-Barr virus. V-gene and J-gene trimming of TCR beta chains was associated with a missense DCLRE1C variant in a later genetic analysis, and the association was replicated in an independent cohort. Roughly 17 rarely observed V segments, including chromosome 9 orphons, were excluded from the earlier analysis of several hundred of the donors because counts were too low. Assigning TCR associations to individual alleles was difficult when HLA alleles, especially DR and DQ, strongly co-occurred. A later analysis found that most CMV-associated TCR beta chains appeared HLA-restricted, with HLA associations seemingly driven largely by CMV exposure. In a later genetic analysis, fewer N-insertions in productive TCRs were reported among donors in an Asian-associated ancestry cluster than the approximately 630-donor mean. A cluster of highly shared sequence variants was judged likely to represent a technical artifact of the sequencing pipeline. Because the 87-base-pair reads could not distinguish some IMGT-functional V segments, including TRBV6-2 and TRBV6-3, those segments were excluded. It was suggested by the authors that the approach could potentially be generalized to other disease states and immunological phenotypes. Immune exposure information for the cohort was limited to CMV serostatus. A further reported finding was that TCR beta sequences accurately predicted the HLA-A and HLA-B alleles for most subjects in the first cohort. An earlier analysis of around 540 of the donors showed that most TCR beta V segments appeared in productive rearrangements either about 90% or about 30% of the time, which broadly matched IMGT annotations. In a later analysis, TCR association rates were found to vary across HLA loci, with the most associated TCRs seen for DRB1 alleles and the fewest for HLA-C alleles.

This receptor was identified in a woman aged 18-30 years in good health and CMV-seronegative. The chain is made from TRBV7-2 and TRBJ2-5; the D gene cannot be named for sure. Sequences were obtained from PBMCs. The nucleotides are TGTGCCAGCAGCTTAACCCTAGTCCAAGAGACCCAGTACTTC. This codes for CASSLTLVQETQYF.